The present entry profiles one TCR beta chain with its context. Its antigen is still unknown. The data derive from a study of T cells in Graves' hyperthyroidism and ophthalmopathy. Overall study results and limits: Most thyroid-expanded clonotypes above 0.001 were also found in blood. Before onset, by a median of around six months, the model predicted ophthalmopathy. Ophthalmopathy was told apart from stable hyperthyroidism by a 13 V-J model.

Amplified TCR beta CDR3 regions derived from RNA transcripts. The TCR CDR3 was amplified in a first-round RT-PCR using the HTBI primer set. TCRdb called the multiplex PCR reads again in MiXCR, with one record for every CDR3 protein. The data show 600,000 to 650,000 distinct CDR3 sequences, 15% to 20% seen once. V gave up 4 bases and J gave up 7 bases, with 4 bases separating them. CDR3 length: 10 amino acids. Germline CDR1 and CDR2: SQVTM and ANQGSEA. Criteria for exclusion of patients were uncontrolled infection, other autoimmune disease, pregnancy or lactation. Material: blood. The chain links TRBV29-1 to TRBJ2-2; D gene ambiguous. This sequence originates from a woman aged 25 to 39 with Graves' hyperthyroidism. The CDR3 protein is CSVADGELFF. In nucleotides, the CDR3 is TGCAGCGTTGCGGACGGGGAGCTGTTTTTT.